These 2 T cell receptor beta chains were sequenced from one sample in a study of brain T cells in children with intractable seizures. TCRdb's table, derived via immunoSEQ multiplex PCR, lists solely in-frame clones and lacks some. The table records approximately 110,000 clones, around 94% of them present only once. Sequencing used peripheral blood, obtained at surgery. The receptors were sampled from a boy under three years old with hemimegalencephaly and intractable seizures.

The chain combines TRBV5-4 with TRBJ2-5, with a weak D call TRBD2 (7 bases). V was shortened by 0 bases and J by 2 bases, with 14 bases between the two germline ends. The CDR3 extends over 16 amino acids. Per germline, CDR1 SGHNT and CDR2 YYREEE (reference sequence). CDR3 nucleotide sequence: TGTGCCAGCAGCTTGGCCGGGGGGCATATGCAAGAGACCCAGTACTTC. Translation: CASSLAGGHMQETQYF. Complete variable domain (other parts from reference TRBV5-4 and TRBJ2-5): ETGVTQSPTHLIKTRGQQVTLRCSSQSGHNTVSWYQQALGQGPQFIFQYYREEENGRGNFPPRFSGLQFPNYSSELNVNALELDDSALYLCASSLAGGHMQETQYFGPGTRLLVL.

The chain employs TRBV7-2 and TRBJ2-7; 9 bases line up with TRBD1. The V and J ends lost 1 base and 5 bases, in that order; junction bases with no gene match: 12. The CDR3 is made up of 17 amino acids. Germline V gene lookup returns CDR1 SGHTA and CDR2 FQGNSA. The CDR3 sequence is CASSLVSRGTGWHEQYF. The DNA for the CDR3 is TGTGCCAGCAGCTTAGTATCTCGGGGGACAGGGTGGCACGAGCAGTACTTC.